This T cell receptor (beta chain) was found in a study of OX40 agonist ivuxolimab in advanced cancers. Study information: Patients were 65% to 85% male with ages about 23 to 79, mean 60. Study-wide findings and caveats: CD4+ T cells averaged fewer expanded clones than CD8+ T cells.

Patients had blood sampled at baseline and again on cycle 4 day 1 and cycle 7 day 1. The protocol was immunoSEQ multiplex PCR, while the TCRdb copy is restricted to in-frame clones and leaves out a portion. Found here are some 85,000 clones, 75% to 95% of them singletons; the top ten hold over 2%. Concerning this clone: Its antigen remains unknown.

The J segment lost 0 bases and the V segment lost 4 bases, leaving 6 bases of the junction unmatched. Germline V gives CDR1 MGHRA, CDR2 YSYEKL. The CDR3 totals 18 residues. The chain is built from TRBV4-1 and TRBJ2-2, with TRBD2 identical over 12 bases. The TCR originated in an adult with an advanced solid tumor such as melanoma, head and neck, liver or kidney cancer. Here the sequenced sample was CD4+ or CD8+ T cells sorted from blood, taken in a trial of the OX40 agonist ivuxolimab. Written as DNA, the CDR3 is TGCGCCAGCAGCCGAGGACTAGCGGGAACGACGAACACCGGGGAGCTGTTTTTT. This sequence encodes CASSRGLAGTTNTGELFF.